This TCR beta chain was identified in a study of CXCR3-negative and CXCR3-positive naive CD8 T cells. Naive CD8+ T cells were CD45RO-CCR7+CD27+CD95-. The libraries of TRB cDNA were constructed through 5' RACE using UMI labels. From its re-call of the 5' RACE reads, TCRdb lists each CDR3 protein once, without DNA. This repertoire comprises fewer than 55,000 distinct CDR3 sequences; its ten largest clones make up approximately 1.5%. Comment on this clonotype: What it recognizes is unknown.

The CDR3 is 15 amino acids. Germline values: CDR1 MRHNA, CDR2 SNTAGT. General study findings and limits: Memory CD8+ cells showed much lower diversity, while both naive subsets were comparably high.

V usage is TRBV6-4 and J usage is TRBJ2-1; TCRdb gives TRBD1 as the D gene, but with no DNA this cannot be confirmed. This clonotype was obtained from a human donor in good health. Some clones in this sample may be carry-over from other donors' samples. Sequences were obtained from naive CXCR3- CD8+ T cells from blood. Subset defined: CD45RO-CCR7+CD27+CD95- naive CD8+ T cells lacking CXCR3 (TNR3-). The CDR3: CASSDSGGGYNEQFF.